The 19 T cell receptor beta chains below all came from one sample that was sequenced in a study of T cells expressing NK-cell markers. TCRdb reprocessed the 5' RACE reads; each CDR3 protein has one entry and no DNA is given. The sample has around 550,000 distinct CDR3 sequences. What was sequenced was blood T cells: a sorted CD56 or NKG2C T cell subset, CD4+ or CD8+ T cells, or bulk PBMC T cells (not recorded which). These receptors were obtained from a man between 18 and 29 years old in good health.

The chain employs TRBV5-8 and TRBJ1-2. The CDR3 covers 16 residues. Per germline, CDR1 SGHTS and CDR2 YDEGEE. CDR3 amino acids: CASSLDHGIQYYGYTF.

The chain is built from TRBV24-1 and TRBJ2-3; TCRdb gives TRBD2 as the D gene, but with no DNA this cannot be confirmed. This CDR3 has 15 residues. In germline, CDR1 is KGHDR, CDR2 SFDVKD. The CDR3: CATSDWASGTDTQYF.

V usage is TRBV7-9 and J usage is TRBJ2-1. Germline-derived CDR1 and CDR2 are SEHNR and FQNEAQ (reference sequence). The CDR3 loop spans 13 amino acids. The CDR3 protein is CASSKPELNEQFF.

The chain carries TRBV12-3 or TRBV12-4 and TRBJ2-1; the D call of TRBD2 rests on TCRdb alone, since no DNA is present to check it. The CDR3 is 17 residues long. The CDR3 here is CASSAGLAGKSYNEQFF.

CDR3 sequence reads: CASSYWDRGSNEQFF. The gene calls are TRBV7-9 and TRBJ2-1; TCRdb gives TRBD1 as the D gene, but with no DNA this cannot be confirmed. Germline CDR1 SEHNR, CDR2 FQNEAQ (reference sequence). The CDR3 spans 15 residues. Full variable domain (missing parts from reference TRBV7-9 and TRBJ2-1): DTGVSQNPRHKITKRGQNVTFRCDPISEHNRLYWYRQTLGQGPEFLTYFQNEAQLEKSRLLSDRFSAERPKGSFSTLEIQRTEQGDSAMYLCASSYWDRGSNEQFFGPGTRLTVL.

The chain has TRBV15 and TRBJ2-1; TCRdb picks TRBD1, but there is no DNA to check that call. There are 16 residues in the CDR3. Germline values: CDR1 LNHNV, CDR2 YYDKDF (reference sequence). CDR3 in amino acids: CATSRGGLQGRSEQFF.

V and J are TRBV7-8 and TRBJ2-1; the TCRdb D gene call, TRBD2, has no DNA to confirm it. CDR3 size: 15 residues. The V gene's germline CDR1 is SGHVS and CDR2 FQNEAQ. Here the CDR3 reads CASSVASGRYDEQFF.

J is TRBJ2-1 and V is TRBV18; TCRdb lists TRBD2, though no DNA is available to test this call. Germline V gene lookup returns CDR1 KGHSH and CDR2 LQKENI. This CDR3 is 18 amino acids long. The CDR3 here is CASSPPMASGRGYNEQFF.

The rearrangement uses TRBV6-2 or TRBV6-3 and TRBJ1-5. The germline gives CDR1 MNHEY, CDR2 SVGEGT. CDR3 length: 13 residues. CDR3 amino acids: CASSYSSAQPQHF.

V and J are TRBV10-3 and TRBJ2-3; TCRdb picks TRBD2, but there is no DNA to check that call. This CDR3 region has 16 residues. Germline V CDR1 and CDR2: ENHRY, SYGVKD. CDR3 protein: CAISESIAGETDTQYF.

The J gene is TRBJ2-3, the V gene TRBV12-3 or TRBV12-4. The CDR3 loop spans 13 amino acids. The CDR3 reads CASSHGATDTQYF.

The chain is built from TRBV12-3 or TRBV12-4 and TRBJ2-3; the D call from TCRdb, TRBD2, cannot be confirmed without DNA. The length of the CDR3 is 15 residues. The chain's CDR3 is CASSFLDPWGGPQYF.

CDR3 in amino acids: CASSPHTSSYNEQFF. This chain links TRBV27 with TRBJ2-1. From germline, CDR1 is MNHEY and CDR2 SMNVEV (reference sequence). The CDR3 extends over 15 amino acids.

The chain has TRBV28 and TRBJ2-3; TCRdb indicates TRBD2, and absent DNA this call remains unverified. The CDR3 has 14 amino acids. Germline CDR1 reads MDHEN; CDR2 reads SYDVKM. This chain's CDR3 is CASRETSGTDTQYF.

This chain joins TRBV11-2 and TRBJ2-3. The V gene's germline CDR1 is SGHAT and CDR2 FQNNGV. The CDR3 runs 18 residues. CDR3 protein: CASSLDLSSLSSTDTQYF.

The genes are TRBV11-2 and TRBJ1-1; no DNA is available, so the TRBD1 call from TCRdb remains unchecked. Germline-derived CDR1 and CDR2 are SGHAT and FQNNGV. The CDR3 spans 13 residues. CDR3 region: CASSGPGRIEAFF.

V is TRBV5-1 and J is TRBJ2-3. Germline-derived CDR1 and CDR2 are SGHRS and YFSETQ. The CDR3 loop spans 12 amino acids. Here the CDR3 reads CASYGRTDTQYF.

The chain combines TRBV5-1 with TRBJ2-1; TCRdb selects TRBD1, and the lack of DNA leaves this call unchecked. The germline gives CDR1 SGHRS, CDR2 YFSETQ. This CDR3 region has 14 residues. CDR3 loop: CASSAGGFGNEQFF.

The chain links TRBV7-6 to TRBJ1-2; lacking DNA, the TRBD1 call made by TCRdb goes unchecked. Germline CDR1 SGHVS, CDR2 FNYEAQ. The CDR3 sequence is 16 residues long. The CDR3: CASSPRGGARMDGYTF.